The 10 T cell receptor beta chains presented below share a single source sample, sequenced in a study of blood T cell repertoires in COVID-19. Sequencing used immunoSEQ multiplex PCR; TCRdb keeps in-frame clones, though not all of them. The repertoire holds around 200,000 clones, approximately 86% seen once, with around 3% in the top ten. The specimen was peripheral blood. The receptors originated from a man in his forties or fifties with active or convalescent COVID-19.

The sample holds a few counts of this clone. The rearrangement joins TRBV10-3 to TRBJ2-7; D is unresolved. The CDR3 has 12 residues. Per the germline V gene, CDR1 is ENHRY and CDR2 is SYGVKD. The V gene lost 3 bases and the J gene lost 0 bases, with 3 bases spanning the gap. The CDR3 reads CAISDYSYEQYF. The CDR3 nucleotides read TGTGCCATCAGTGACTACTCCTACGAGCAGTACTTC.

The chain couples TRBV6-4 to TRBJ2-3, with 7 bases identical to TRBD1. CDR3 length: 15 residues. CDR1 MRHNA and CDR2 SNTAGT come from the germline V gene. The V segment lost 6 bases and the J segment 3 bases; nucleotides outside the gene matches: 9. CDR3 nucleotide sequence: TGTGCCAGCAGAGCTGATGGACAGGAAACAGATACGCAGTATTTT. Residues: CASRADGQETDTQYF.

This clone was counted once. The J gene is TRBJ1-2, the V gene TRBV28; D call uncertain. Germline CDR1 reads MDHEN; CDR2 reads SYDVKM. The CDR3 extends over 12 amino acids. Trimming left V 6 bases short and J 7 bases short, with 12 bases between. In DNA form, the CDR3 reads TGTGCCAGCAGGAGGACGGGGTCTGGCTACACCTTC. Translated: CASRRTGSGYTF.

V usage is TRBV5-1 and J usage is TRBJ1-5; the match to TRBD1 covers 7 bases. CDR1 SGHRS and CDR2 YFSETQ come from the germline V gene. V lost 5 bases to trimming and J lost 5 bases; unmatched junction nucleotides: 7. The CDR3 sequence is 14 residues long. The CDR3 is CASSRQGGDQPQHF. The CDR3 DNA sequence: TGCGCCAGCAGTAGACAGGGTGGGGATCAGCCCCAGCATTTT.

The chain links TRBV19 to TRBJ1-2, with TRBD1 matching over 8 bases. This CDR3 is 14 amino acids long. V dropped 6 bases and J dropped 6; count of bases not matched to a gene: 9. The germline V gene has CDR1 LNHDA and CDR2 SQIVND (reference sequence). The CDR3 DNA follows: TGTGCCAGTAGCAATTCCGGACAGGGAAATGGCTACACCTTC. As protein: CASSNSGQGNGYTF.

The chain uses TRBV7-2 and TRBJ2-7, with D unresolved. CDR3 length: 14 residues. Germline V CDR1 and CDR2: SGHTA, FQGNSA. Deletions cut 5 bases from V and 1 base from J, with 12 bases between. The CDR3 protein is CASSPPGWSYEQYF. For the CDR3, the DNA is TGTGCCAGCAGCCCACCAGGCTGGTCCTACGAGCAGTACTTC.

The CDR3 reads CASSQDHDGGETQYF. The CDR3 region has the DNA TGTGCCAGCAGCCAAGATCATGATGGAGGGGAGACCCAGTACTTC. The chain employs TRBV4-2 and TRBJ2-5; possible D gene TRBD2, 6 bases. Germline V gene sequence: CDR1 LGHNA, CDR2 YNFKEQ. The CDR3 length is 15 residues. The germline V and J ends were trimmed by 0 bases and 5 bases, with 13 bases remaining between them.

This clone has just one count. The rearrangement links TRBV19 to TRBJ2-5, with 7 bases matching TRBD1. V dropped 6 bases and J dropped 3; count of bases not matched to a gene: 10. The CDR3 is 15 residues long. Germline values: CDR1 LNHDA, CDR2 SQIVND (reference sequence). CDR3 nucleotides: TGTGCCAGTAGGAGACAGGGAGACCTGAAAGAGACCCAGTACTTC. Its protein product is CASRRQGDLKETQYF.

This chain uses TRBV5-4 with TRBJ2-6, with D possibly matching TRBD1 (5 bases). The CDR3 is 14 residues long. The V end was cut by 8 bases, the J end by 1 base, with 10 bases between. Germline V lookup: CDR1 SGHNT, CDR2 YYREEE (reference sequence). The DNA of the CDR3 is TGTGCCAGTAAGGGGATATCTGGGGCCAACGTCCTGACTTTC. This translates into CASKGISGANVLTF.

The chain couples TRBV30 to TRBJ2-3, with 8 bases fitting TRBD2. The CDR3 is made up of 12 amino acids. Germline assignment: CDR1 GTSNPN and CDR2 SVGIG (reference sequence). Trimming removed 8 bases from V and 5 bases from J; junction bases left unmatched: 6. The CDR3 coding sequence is TGTGCCCGCGGACTAGCTGGAGATACGCAGTATTTT. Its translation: CARGLAGDTQYF.